This TCR beta chain was identified during a study of read filtering for tumor transcriptome and immune sequencing. Across the whole study: R-ISS stage counts were 8 or 9 for I, about 15 for II, about seven for III. RNA-seq yielded only about 75 to 1,400 TCR reads, IR-seq about 3.5 to 11 million.

General observations from the study: Correlation between methods rose after single-read clonotypes were removed.

This clonotype was observed at least ten times. Its antigen remains unknown. The library was built from roughly 400 ng RNA with molecular barcoded adaptors for alpha/delta and beta/gamma chains. TCRdb ran MiXCR on the reads and lists one entry per CDR3 protein. The profile covers 5,000 to 6,500 distinct CDR3 sequences, with around 20% appearing a single time and approximately 48% taken by the ten largest. The sequenced sample consisted of a population of CD138-negative cells sorted from bone marrow. This TCR came from a donor aged 40 or over with multiple myeloma.

The CDR3 spells CSVETPQRHEQYF. DNA for the CDR3: TGCAGCGTTGAAACCCCCCAGAGGCACGAGCAGTACTTC. This sequence joins TRBV29-1 and TRBJ2-7, with D unresolved. The V gene's germline CDR1 is SQVTM and CDR2 ANQGSEA. V was clipped by 2 bases and J by 5 bases, with 13 bases between them. The CDR3 is 13 residues long.